The sequence of this T cell receptor (beta chain) was determined in a study of tumor-infiltrating lymphocytes in primary liver carcinoma. Study in general: Spanning 30 to 69 years of age, the patients were men and women. Regarding the study as a whole: Relative to blood, tumors carried a significantly larger fraction of the repertoire in their top 250 clones (p = 0.039).

The investigators made TCR beta cDNA from 500 ng total RNA, using a constant-region primer. TCR beta libraries came from three nested multiplex PCR rounds using slightly modified ARM-PCR. TRBV1-TRBV30 forward and Cbeta reverse primers drove the first two approximately 10-cycle rounds. One entry per CDR3 protein, called by TCRdb with MiXCR from the multiplex PCR reads. Of approximately 210,000 distinct CDR3 sequences in the sample, roughly 61% were seen once. RNA isolated from unsorted whole blood supplied the blood RNA, with germline DNA also extracted. On this clonotype: Its antigen is not identified. One end of the junction does not line up with germline, which may come from a read error.

Germline V lookup: CDR1 MNHEY, CDR2 SVGAGI. The CDR3 sequence is 17 residues long. The sequenced sample consisted of peripheral blood. The chain combines TRBV6-5 with TRBJ1-2; D remains ambiguous. The TCR originated in a woman aged 60-70 years with primary liver carcinoma and hepatitis B virus infection. CDR3 sequence: CASSYSTASTSNYGYTF. The CDR3 nucleotides read TGTGCCAGCAGTTACTCGACGGCTTCGACTTCTAACTATGGCTATACCTTC.